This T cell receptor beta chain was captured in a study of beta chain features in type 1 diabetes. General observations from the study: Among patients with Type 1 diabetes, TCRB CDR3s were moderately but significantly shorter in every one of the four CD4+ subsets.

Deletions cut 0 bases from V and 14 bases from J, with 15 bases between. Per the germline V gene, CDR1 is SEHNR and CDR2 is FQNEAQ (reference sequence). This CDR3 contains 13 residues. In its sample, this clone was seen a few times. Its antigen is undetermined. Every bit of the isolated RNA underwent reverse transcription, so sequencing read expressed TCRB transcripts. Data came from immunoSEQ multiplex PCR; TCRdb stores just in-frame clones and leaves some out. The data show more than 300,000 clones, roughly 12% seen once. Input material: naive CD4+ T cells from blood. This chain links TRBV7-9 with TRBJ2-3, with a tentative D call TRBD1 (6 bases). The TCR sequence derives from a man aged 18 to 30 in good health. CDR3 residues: CASSLAGDKLAYF. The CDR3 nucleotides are TGTGCCAGCAGCTTAGCTGGGGACAAACTGGCGTATTTT.